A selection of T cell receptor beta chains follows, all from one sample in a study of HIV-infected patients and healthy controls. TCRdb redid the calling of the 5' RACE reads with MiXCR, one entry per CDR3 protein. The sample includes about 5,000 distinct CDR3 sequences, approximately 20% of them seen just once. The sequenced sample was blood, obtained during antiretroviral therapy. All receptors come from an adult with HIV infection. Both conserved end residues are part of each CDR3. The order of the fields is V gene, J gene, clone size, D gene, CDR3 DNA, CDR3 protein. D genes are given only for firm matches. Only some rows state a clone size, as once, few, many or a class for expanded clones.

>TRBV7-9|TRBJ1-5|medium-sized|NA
TGTGCCAGCAGCTTAGGGGGGCCGAGTCAGCCCCAGCATTTT
CASSLGGPSQPQHF
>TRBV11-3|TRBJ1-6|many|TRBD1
TGTGCCAGCAGCCGTGAAGGGACAGGGCGTGGTGCCCTCCACTTT
CASSREGTGRGALHF
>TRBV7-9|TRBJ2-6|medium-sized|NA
TGTGCCAGCAGCTTAAATACGGGCCTTGTGGCCAACGTCCTGACTTTC
CASSLNTGLVANVLTF
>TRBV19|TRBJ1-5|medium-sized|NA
TGTGCCAGTAGCAATCCAGGGACATACCATCAGCCCCAGCATTTT
CASSNPGTYHQPQHF
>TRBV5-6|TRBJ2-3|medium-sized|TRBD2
TGTGCCAGCAGCTTGTTAACTAGCGGGGTAGGAGATACGCAGTATTTT
CASSLLTSGVGDTQYF
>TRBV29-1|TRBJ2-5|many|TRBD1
TGCAGCGGGACGGGACAGCCAGAGACCCAGTACTTC
CSGTGQPETQYF
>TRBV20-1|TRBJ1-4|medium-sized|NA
TGCAGTGCTGGCGGGCCGACGGGAACTAATGAAAAACTGTTTTTT
CSAGGPTGTNEKLFF
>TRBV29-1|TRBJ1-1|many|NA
TGCAGCGTTGGGGACACCCGGTTAGGAGCTTTCTTT
CSVGDTRLGAFF
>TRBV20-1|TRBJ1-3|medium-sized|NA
TGCAGTGCTAGAGATGAGATGAAATCGGTCAGCTCTGGAAACACCATATATTTT
CSARDEMKSVSSGNTIYF
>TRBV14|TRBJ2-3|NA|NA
TGTGCCAGCAGCACAGGGACCCGCACAGATACGCAGTATTTT
CASSTGTRTDTQYF
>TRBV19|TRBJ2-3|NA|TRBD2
TGTGCCAGTAGTAGCGGGGGTGAAGATACGCAGTATTTT
CASSSGGEDTQYF
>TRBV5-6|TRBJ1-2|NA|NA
TGTTCCAGCAGCTCCTTCAGTGACTGCTACACCTTC
CSSSSFSDCYTF
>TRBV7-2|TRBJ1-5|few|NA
TGTGCCAGCAGCTCGGGACAAGACTATTATAGCAATCAGCCCCAGCATTTT
CASSSGQDYYSNQPQHF
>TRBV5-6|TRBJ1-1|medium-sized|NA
TGTGCCAGCAGCTTGCGGGGCTCGGGTACTGAAGCTTTCTTT
CASSLRGSGTEAFF
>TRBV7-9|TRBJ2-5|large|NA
TGTGCCAGCAGCTTAGGGTCTCCTCCCGGAGAGACCCAGTACTTC
CASSLGSPPGETQYF
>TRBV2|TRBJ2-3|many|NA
TGTGCCAGCAGTGAAGGGGACCCCCTTTCGGGCACAGATACGCAGTATTTT
CASSEGDPLSGTDTQYF
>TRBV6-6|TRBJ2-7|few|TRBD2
TGTGCCAGCAGGGGACTAGCGGGGGGCCTCTCCTACGAGCAGTACTTC
CASRGLAGGLSYEQYF
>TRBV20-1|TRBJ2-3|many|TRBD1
TGCAGTGCCCAGGGGGCTTGGACAGATACGCAGTATTTT
CSAQGAWTDTQYF
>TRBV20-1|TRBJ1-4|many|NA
TGCAGTGCTAGAGATCTTGATCAGGGTGCCGGGGGAAAACTGTTTTTT
CSARDLDQGAGGKLFF
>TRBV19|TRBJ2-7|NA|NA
TGTGCCAGTAGTATCGGGTGGGGGCCCTCCTACGAGCAGTACTTC
CASSIGWGPSYEQYF
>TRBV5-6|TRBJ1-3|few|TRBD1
TGTGCCAGCAGCTTGTTCTCCGGGACAGGGGCTGGAAACACCATATATTTT
CASSLFSGTGAGNTIYF
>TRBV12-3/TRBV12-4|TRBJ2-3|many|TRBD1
TGTGCCAGCAGCGGGACAGGGGGCGCGGGAGATACGCAGTATTTT
CASSGTGGAGDTQYF
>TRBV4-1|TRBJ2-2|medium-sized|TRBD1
TGCGCCAGCAGCCAACGCCTCAGGGGGCAATCGGCCGGGGAGCTGTTTTTT
CASSQRLRGQSAGELFF